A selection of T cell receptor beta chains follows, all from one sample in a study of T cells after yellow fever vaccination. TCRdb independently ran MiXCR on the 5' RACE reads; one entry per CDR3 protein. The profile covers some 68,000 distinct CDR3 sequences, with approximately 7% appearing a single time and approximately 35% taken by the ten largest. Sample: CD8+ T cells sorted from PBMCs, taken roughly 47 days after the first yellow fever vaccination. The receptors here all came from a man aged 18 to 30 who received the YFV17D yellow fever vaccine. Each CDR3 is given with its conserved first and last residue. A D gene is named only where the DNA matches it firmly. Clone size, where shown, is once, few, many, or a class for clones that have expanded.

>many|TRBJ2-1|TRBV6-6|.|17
CASSLRNRAASENEQFF
TGTGCCAGCAGTCTTAGAAACAGGGCCGCAAGTGAGAATGAGCAGTTCTTC
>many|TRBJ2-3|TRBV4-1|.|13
CASSQVYEDTQYF
TGCGCCAGCAGCCAAGTCTATGAAGATACGCAGTATTTT
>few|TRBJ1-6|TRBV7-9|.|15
CASSLEAGLESPLHF
TGTGCCAGCAGCTTAGAGGCTGGACTGGAATCACCCCTCCACTTT
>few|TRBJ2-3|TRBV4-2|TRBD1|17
CASSQGRDRGSGDTQYF
TGTGCCAGCAGCCAGGGAAGGGACAGGGGATCGGGAGATACGCAGTATTTT
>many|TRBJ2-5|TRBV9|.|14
CASSAPTTGETQYF
TGTGCCAGCAGCGCCCCGACAACCGGAGAGACCCAGTACTTC
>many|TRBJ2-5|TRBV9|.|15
CASSVEGRAAETQYF
TGTGCCAGCAGCGTAGAGGGCAGGGCGGCAGAGACCCAGTACTTC
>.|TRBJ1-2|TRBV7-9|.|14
CASSLVGANYGYTF
TGTGCCAGCAGCTTAGTCGGAGCTAACTATGGCTACACCTTC
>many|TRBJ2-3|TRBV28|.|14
CAVSLGGGTDTQYF
TGTGCCGTTTCGCTTGGCGGGGGCACAGATACGCAGTATTTT
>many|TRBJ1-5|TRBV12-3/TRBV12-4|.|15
CASSPTQYSNQPQHF
TGTGCCAGCAGCCCGACTCAATATAGCAATCAGCCCCAGCATTTT
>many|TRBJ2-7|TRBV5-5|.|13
CASSLNSIYEQYF
TGTGCCAGCAGCTTGAACAGCATCTACGAGCAGTACTTC
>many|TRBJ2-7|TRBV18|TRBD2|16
CASSPTTSANSYEQYF
TGTGCCAGCTCACCAACGACTAGCGCAAACTCCTACGAGCAGTACTTC
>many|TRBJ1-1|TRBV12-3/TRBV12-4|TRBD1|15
CASSSFTGVNTEAFF
TGTGCCAGCAGTTCTTTCACAGGGGTGAACACTGAAGCTTTCTTT
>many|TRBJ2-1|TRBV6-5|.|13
CASSYELHNEQFF
TGTGCCAGCAGTTATGAATTACACAATGAGCAGTTCTTC
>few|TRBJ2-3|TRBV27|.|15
CASSPLRGTDDTQYF
TGTGCCAGCAGCCCCCTTCGGGGGACAGACGATACGCAGTATTTT
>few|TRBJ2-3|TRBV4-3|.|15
CASSQVWSSTDTQYF
TGCGCCAGCAGCCAAGTATGGTCTTCCACGGATACGCAGTATTTT
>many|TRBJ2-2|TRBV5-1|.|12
CASSLEWGELFF
TGCGCCAGCAGCTTGGAATGGGGGGAGCTGTTTTTT
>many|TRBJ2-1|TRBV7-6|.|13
CASSTVSYNEQFF
TGTGCCAGCAGCACCGTCTCCTACAATGAGCAGTTCTTC
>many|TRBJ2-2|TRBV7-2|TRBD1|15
CASRSPGQYTGELFF
TGTGCCAGCAGATCCCCGGGACAGTACACCGGGGAGCTGTTTTTT
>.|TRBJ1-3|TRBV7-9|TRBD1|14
CASTRTGSGNTIYF
TGTGCCAGCACCCGGACAGGGTCTGGAAACACCATATATTTT
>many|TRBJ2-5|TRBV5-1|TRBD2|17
CASSLGNSGGLQETQYF
TGCGCCAGCAGCTTGGGGAATAGCGGGGGGCTCCAAGAGACCCAGTACTTC
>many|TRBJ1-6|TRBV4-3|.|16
CASSQRAWDRDSPLHF
TGCGCCAGCAGCCAAAGGGCTTGGGATCGGGATTCACCCCTCCACTTT
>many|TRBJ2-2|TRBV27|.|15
CASYRGRDRTGELFF
TGTGCCAGCTACCGGGGCAGGGACCGCACCGGGGAGCTGTTTTTT
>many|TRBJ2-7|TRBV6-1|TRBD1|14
CASSPGQGVYEQYF
TGTGCCAGCAGCCCGGGACAGGGAGTGTACGAGCAGTACTTC
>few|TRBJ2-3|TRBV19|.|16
CASSSETEGAADTQYF
TGTGCCAGCTCGAGTGAGACGGAGGGGGCCGCAGATACGCAGTATTTT
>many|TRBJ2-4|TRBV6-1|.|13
CASSQGLENIQYF
TGTGCCAGCAGCCAGGGGCTCGAAAACATTCAGTACTTC
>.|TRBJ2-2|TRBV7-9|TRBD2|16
CASSLTSGALTGELFF
TGTGCCAGCAGCTTGACTAGCGGGGCCTTAACCGGGGAGCTGTTTTTT
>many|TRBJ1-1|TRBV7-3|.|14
CASSSLSSPTEAFF
TGTGCCAGCAGCTCCCTATCCAGTCCGACTGAAGCTTTCTTT
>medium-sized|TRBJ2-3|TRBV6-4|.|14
CASSERGSTDTQYF
TGTGCCAGCAGTGAAAGAGGGAGCACAGATACGCAGTATTTT
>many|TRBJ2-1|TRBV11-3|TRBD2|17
CASSYGLAGGPYNEQFF
TGTGCCAGCAGCTACGGACTAGCGGGGGGGCCCTACAATGAGCAGTTCTTC